This T cell receptor (beta chain) was sequenced for a study of T cell responses to AZD1222 COVID-19 vaccine. From germline, CDR1 is MGHDK and CDR2 SYGVNS. The CDR3 has 13 amino acids. The germline V and J ends were trimmed by 1 base and 6 bases, with 10 bases remaining between them. Sequencing was performed with immunoSEQ multiplex PCR; in TCRdb, only in-frame clones are kept and a portion is missing. The table has some 130,000 clones, roughly 90% seen once. The chain uses TRBV25-1 and TRBJ2-7; D is undetermined. This sample comprised peripheral blood, obtained on day 0 of AZD1222 vaccination. The sequence came from an adult in good health. CDR3 coding DNA: TGTGCCAGCAGTGAATTCGACGAGGCCGAGCAGTACTTC. Its protein product is CASSEFDEAEQYF.